This TCR beta chain was identified in a study of blood T cell repertoires in COVID-19 (dated by TCRdb to 2018 to 2020). As for the study more broadly: Samples from collaborators originated in the United States, Italy and Spain and spanned both the acute and convalescent phases of COVID-19. The material from the prospective study consisted of cDNA or gDNA derived from T cells, B-cell-depleted T cells, or PBMCs. Deeply sampled blood TCRbeta repertoires from subjects exposed to, actively infected with, or recovered from COVID-19 were included in the dataset. The repertoires were made available in a free public database intended to serve as a resource for research on the immune response to SARS-CoV-2. Samples came from the ongoing ImmuneRACE study (first 160 participants) plus 1,254 subjects from 6 global collaborators. A de-identified subject ID, COVID-19 status, age in years and sex were almost always included in the sample metadata. Where available, HLA class I and class II types were taken from metadata supplied by the sample provider and were not determined by assay-based typing. What the study reported, not specific to this receptor: The quantity of clinical and demographic metadata differed by source and by participant and was supplied without curation.

Enrolling through a virtual design, the prospective study's participants ranged in age from about 18 to 100 years and lived across about two dozen United States geographic areas. In the prospective study, participants were assigned to cohorts based on the clinical history participants reported in a screening survey and a study questionnaire. Recovered participants in ImmuneRACE Cohort 3 were defined by two consecutive negative NP/OP PCR tests, clearance by a healthcare professional, or resolution of symptoms. In the prospective study, whole blood, serum and a nasopharyngeal or oropharyngeal swab were collected from each participant by mobile phlebotomists. Additional blood draws and questionnaires over an approximately two-month period could optionally be provided by prospective study participants. Blood samples from the prospective study were shipped frozen or at room temperature prior to DNA extraction.

The junction shows trimming of 4 bases on V and 9 bases on J, and the gene matches do not reach 8 bases of it. The germline V gene sets CDR1 to SGHRS and CDR2 to YFSETQ. There are 14 amino acids in the CDR3, from cysteine to phenylalanine inclusive. The retained sequence is limited to the CDR3, 42 bases, with the frame set at the first base. TCRbeta CDR3 regions were amplified from genomic DNA using the immunoSEQ Assay, a bias-controlled multiplex PCR. On the authors' methods: The number of nucleated cells in each sample was estimated by amplification of reference gene primers within the assay. To quantify the absolute abundance of each unique TCRbeta CDR3 rearrangement, sequence reads were collapsed and filtered. For each sample, productive Simpson clonality was calculated by taking the square root of Simpson's diversity index across productive rearrangements. Entries here come from immuneACCESS through TCRdb and include only in-frame sequences with V and J called. Some clones fail to appear in such tables; in the studies checked, an unresolved V gene covers under half of the shortfall, and the cause of the remainder is unknown. That table is the source of V, J and clone size, and D and trimming were worked out from the DNA. This sample holds 140,000 to 150,000 clones; 86% were observed only once. The ten largest account for less than 5.5% of the sample.

About this clone itself: Its binding antigen is unknown. Base qualities are not provided; no much larger clone lies one nucleotide away.

The sequenced sample was PBMCs or T cells enriched from blood (not recorded which). The V and J segments used are TRBV5-1 and TRBJ2-1, with 9 middle bases fitting TRBD2. The TCR sequence derives from a man aged 45 to 65 who had recovered from COVID-19. The CDR3 protein sequence reads: CASSPGLAFSEQFF. The DNA sequence is as follows: TGCGCCAGCAGCCCGGGACTAGCTTTTAGTGAGCAGTTCTTC.